The present entry profiles one T cell receptor beta chain with its context. Its antigen is unidentified. These data belong to a study of OX40 agonist ivuxolimab in advanced cancers. Study overall: Having had anti-PD-1, anti-PD-L1 or anti-CTLA-4 therapy before was allowed, and roughly 38% had some.

Systemic immunosuppression or a history of autoimmune disease excluded patients. Per the germline V gene, CDR1 is MNHEY and CDR2 is SVGAGI. Trimming shortened V by 5 bases and J by 2 bases, and 13 bases separated the two germline ends. The CDR3 covers 14 residues. The assay was immunoSEQ multiplex PCR, and TCRdb's table has in-frame clones only and misses some. This sample yields 100,000 to 150,000 clones, of which approximately 94% are seen a single time; 0.9% to 1.2% belongs to the top ten. General study findings and limits: The study found that CD8+ T cells averaged more expanded clones than CD4+.

The sample consisted of CD4+ or CD8+ T cells sorted from blood, taken in a trial of the OX40 agonist ivuxolimab. This chain connects TRBV6-5 to TRBJ2-7, with D hard to call. This TCR derives from an adult with an advanced solid tumor such as melanoma, head and neck, liver or kidney cancer. CDR3 amino acids: CASSPSRWAYEQYF. CDR3 DNA: TGTGCCAGCAGTCCTTCCCGATGGGCCTACGAGCAGTACTTC.